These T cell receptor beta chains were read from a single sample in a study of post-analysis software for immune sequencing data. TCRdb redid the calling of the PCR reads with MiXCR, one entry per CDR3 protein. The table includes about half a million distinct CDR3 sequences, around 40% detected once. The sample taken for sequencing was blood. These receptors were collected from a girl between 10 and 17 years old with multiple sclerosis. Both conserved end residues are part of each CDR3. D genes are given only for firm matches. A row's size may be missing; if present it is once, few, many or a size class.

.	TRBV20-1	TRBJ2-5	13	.	CSARYAGGETQYF	TGCAGTGCTAGATACGCGGGCGGAGAGACCCAGTACTTC
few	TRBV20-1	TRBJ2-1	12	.	CSARLVNNEQFF	TGCAGTGCTAGATTAGTAAACAATGAGCAGTTCTTC
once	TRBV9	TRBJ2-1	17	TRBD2	CASSVGLAESSYNEQFF	TGTGCCAGCAGCGTAGGACTAGCGGAAAGCTCCTACAATGAGCAGTTCTTC
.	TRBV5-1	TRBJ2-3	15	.	CASSMGVADTDTQYF	TGCGCCAGCAGCATGGGTGTAGCCGACACAGATACGCAGTATTTT
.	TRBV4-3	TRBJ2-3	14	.	CASSQAHARNTQYF	TGCGCCAGCAGCCAAGCCCACGCGAGGAATACGCAGTATTTT
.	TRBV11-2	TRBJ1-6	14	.	CASSLAGIRSPLHF	TGTGCCAGCAGCTTAGCAGGGATTCGTTCACCCCTCCACTTT
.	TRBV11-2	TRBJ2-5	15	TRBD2	CASSQGVGLAETQYF	TGTGCCAGCAGCCAAGGGGTTGGACTAGCAGAGACCCAGTACTTC
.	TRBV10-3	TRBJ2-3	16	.	CAISESKRPSTDTQYF	TGTGCCATCAGTGAGTCGAAGCGCCCTAGCACAGATACGCAGTATTTT
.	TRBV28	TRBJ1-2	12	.	CAISQANYGYTF	TGTGCCATCTCACAGGCCAACTATGGCTACACCTTC
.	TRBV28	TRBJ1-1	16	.	CASSSYEPGRNTEAFF	TGTGCCAGCAGTTCATACGAACCGGGGAGGAACACTGAAGCTTTCTTT
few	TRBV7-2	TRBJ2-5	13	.	CASSTAPQETQYF	TGTGCCAGCAGCACCGCCCCCCAAGAGACCCAGTACTTC
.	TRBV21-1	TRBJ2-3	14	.	CASSNLRAPDTQYF	TGTGCCAGCAGCAACTTGCGGGCCCCAGATACGCAGTATTTT
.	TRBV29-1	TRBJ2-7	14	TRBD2	CSVEDFPAGGEQYF	TGCAGCGTTGAAGATTTCCCGGCGGGGGGCGAGCAGTACTTC
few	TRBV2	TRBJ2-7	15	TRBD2	CASSETPSGSYEQYF	TGTGCCAGCAGTGAAACTCCTAGCGGGTCCTACGAGCAGTACTTC
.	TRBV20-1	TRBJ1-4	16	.	CSARDSQAVPNEKLFF	TGCAGTGCTAGAGATTCGCAGGCAGTACCTAATGAAAAACTGTTTTTT
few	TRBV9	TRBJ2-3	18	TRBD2	CASSVGLAGGPNADTQYF	TGTGCCAGCAGCGTCGGACTAGCGGGAGGACCCAACGCAGATACGCAGTATTTT
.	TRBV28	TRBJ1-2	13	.	CASSRSGYYGYTF	TGTGCCAGCAGTCGATCGGGGTACTATGGCTACACCTTC
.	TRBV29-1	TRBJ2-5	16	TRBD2	CSAFWVAGEWEETQYF	TGCAGCGCGTTCTGGGTAGCGGGAGAATGGGAAGAGACCCAGTACTTC
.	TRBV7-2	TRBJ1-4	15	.	CASSRPGRGGEKLFF	TGTGCCAGCAGCAGACCCGGAAGAGGCGGTGAAAAACTGTTTTTT
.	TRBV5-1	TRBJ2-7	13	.	CACSVMGDYEQYF	TGCGCCTGCAGTGTTATGGGAGACTACGAGCAGTACTTC
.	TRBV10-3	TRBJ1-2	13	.	CAISESGGNGYTF	TGTGCCATCAGTGAGTCGGGAGGGAATGGCTACACCTTC
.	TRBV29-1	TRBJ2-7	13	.	CSAQGRSAYEQYF	TGCAGCGCCCAGGGGAGGTCGGCCTACGAGCAGTACTTC
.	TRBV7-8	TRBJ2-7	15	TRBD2	CASSILLAGSYEQYF	TGTGCCAGCAGTATCTTACTAGCGGGATCCTACGAGCAGTACTTC
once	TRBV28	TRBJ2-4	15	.	CASSFTTLGKNIQYF	TGTGCCAGCAGTTTTACAACCTTGGGCAAAAACATTCAGTACTTC
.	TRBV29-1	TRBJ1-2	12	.	CSVEEVREGYTF	TGCAGCGTTGAAGAGGTACGGGAAGGCTACACCTTC
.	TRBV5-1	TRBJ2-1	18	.	CASSLVAARPREGYEQFF	TGCGCCAGCAGCTTGGTGGCAGCCCGACCGCGAGAGGGATACGAGCAGTTCTTC
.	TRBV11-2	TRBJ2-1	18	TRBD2	CASSLDRASGRTYNEQFF	TGTGCCAGCAGCTTAGATAGAGCTAGCGGGAGGACCTACAATGAGCAGTTCTTC
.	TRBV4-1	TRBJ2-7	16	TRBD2	CASRKSLAGKPYEQYF	TGCGCCAGCAGGAAAAGTTTAGCGGGAAAACCCTACGAGCAGTACTTC
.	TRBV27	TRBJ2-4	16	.	CASSLEGTSGKNIQYF	TGTGCCAGCAGTTTAGAAGGTACCTCGGGGAAAAACATTCAGTACTTC
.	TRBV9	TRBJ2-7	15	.	CASSPLMGLTDEQYF	TGTGCCAGCAGCCCCCTTATGGGGTTGACAGACGAGCAGTACTTC
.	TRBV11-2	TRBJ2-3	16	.	CASSLDATSSGDTQYF	TGTGCCAGCAGCCTGGACGCAACTTCTAGTGGCGATACGCAGTATTTT
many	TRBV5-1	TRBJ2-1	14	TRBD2	CASSLVGGYNEQFF	TGCGCCAGCAGCTTGGTGGGAGGGTACAATGAGCAGTTCTTC
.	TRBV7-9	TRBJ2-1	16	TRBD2	CASSPSSGRTYNEQFF	TGTGCCAGCAGCCCCTCAAGCGGGAGGACCTACAATGAGCAGTTCTTC
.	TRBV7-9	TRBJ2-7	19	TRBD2	CASNRGPLGLGAEFYEQYF	TGTGCCAGCAACCGGGGACCGCTGGGACTAGGAGCGGAATTCTACGAGCAGTACTTC
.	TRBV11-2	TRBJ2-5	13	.	CASSLETQETQYF	TGTGCCAGCAGCTTAGAGACTCAAGAGACCCAGTACTTC
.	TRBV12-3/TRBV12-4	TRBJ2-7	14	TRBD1	CASSPPDRVGEQYF	TGTGCCAGCAGCCCCCCGGACAGGGTTGGCGAGCAGTACTTC
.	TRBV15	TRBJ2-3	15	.	CATSRDRASIDTQYF	TGTGCCACCAGCAGAGATCGGGCTAGCATAGATACGCAGTATTTT
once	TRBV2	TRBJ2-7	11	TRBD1	CAREDRAEQYF	TGTGCCCGCGAGGACAGGGCCGAGCAGTACTTC
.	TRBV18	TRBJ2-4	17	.	CASSPQQGQLAKNIQYF	TGTGCCAGCTCACCACAACAGGGCCAACTAGCCAAAAACATTCAGTACTTC
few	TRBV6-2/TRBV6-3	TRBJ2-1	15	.	CASTEGSWIYNEQFF	TGTGCCAGCACCGAGGGGAGCTGGATCTACAATGAGCAGTTCTTC
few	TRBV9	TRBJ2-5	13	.	CASSVDSRETQYF	TGTGCCAGCAGCGTGGACAGTAGAGAGACCCAGTACTTC
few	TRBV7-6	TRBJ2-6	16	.	CASSLGTSPGANVLTF	TGTGCCAGCAGCTTAGGGACATCGCCTGGGGCCAACGTCCTGACTTTC
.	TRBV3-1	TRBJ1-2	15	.	CASSQVGRADYGYTF	TGTGCCAGCAGCCAAGTGGGCAGGGCGGACTATGGCTACACCTTC
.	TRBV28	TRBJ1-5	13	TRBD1	CAARQGYNQPQHF	TGTGCCGCAAGACAGGGTTACAATCAGCCCCAGCATTTT
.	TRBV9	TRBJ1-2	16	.	CASSRETGGPGYGYTF	TGTGCCAGCAGCCGAGAGACCGGGGGGCCTGGGTATGGCTACACCTTC
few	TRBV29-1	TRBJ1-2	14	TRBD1	CSVATGTGEYGYTF	TGCAGCGTCGCCACCGGGACAGGGGAGTATGGCTACACCTTC
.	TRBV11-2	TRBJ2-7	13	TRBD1	CATITGEGYEQYF	TGTGCCACCATAACAGGGGAAGGCTACGAGCAGTACTTC
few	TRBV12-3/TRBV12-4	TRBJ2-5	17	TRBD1	CASSRQRRTGKTETQYF	TGTGCCAGCAGCCGACAAAGAAGGACAGGGAAAACAGAGACCCAGTACTTC
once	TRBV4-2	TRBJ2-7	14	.	CASSQVEQNYEQYF	TGTGCCAGCAGCCAAGTTGAGCAGAATTACGAGCAGTACTTC
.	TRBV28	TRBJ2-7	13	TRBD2	CASRWTSGYEQYF	TGTGCCAGCAGGTGGACTAGCGGCTACGAGCAGTACTTC
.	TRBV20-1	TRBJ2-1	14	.	CSARDSVTGRWQFF	TGCAGTGCTAGAGATAGTGTAACGGGACGGTGGCAGTTCTTC
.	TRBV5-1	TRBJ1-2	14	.	CASSPREYRDGYTF	TGCGCCAGCAGCCCCCGAGAGTACAGGGATGGCTACACCTTC
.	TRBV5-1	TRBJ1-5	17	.	CASSLAVGDAGNQPQRF	TGCGCCAGCAGCTTGGCCGTGGGGGACGCCGGCAATCAGCCCCAGCGTTTT